This TCR beta chain was sequenced for a study of cytomegalovirus exposure and HLA in healthy donors. Study-wide context: As released early, the data held roughly 85 million unique TCRs from HLA-typed donors. Researchers found that approximately 85% of just under 400 genotyped donors fell within the Caucasian-associated ancestry cluster. Study-wide results and limits: In terms of immune exposure information, only CMV serostatus was available. In a later analysis, TCR beta V- and J-gene trimming was associated with a missense DCLRE1C variant.

Germline lookup yields CDR1 PRHDT and CDR2 FYEKMQ (reference sequence). Trimming cost V 0 bases and J 8 bases; bases outside gene matches: 10. This CDR3 spans 16 amino acids. PCR involved 60 Vbeta and 13 Jbeta primers. The table came from immunoSEQ multiplex PCR; TCRdb's copy has only in-frame clones and leaves some out. The data contain 150,000 to 200,000 clones, roughly 85% of them singletons. This clone was seen a few times. Its antigen is not identified. The chain links TRBV13 to TRBJ1-2; 9 bases match TRBD1. Sequences were obtained from PBMCs. The receptor was derived from a man aged 45 to 65 in good health and CMV-seropositive. CDR3 protein: CASSLGGTGTAGGYTF. The CDR3 DNA reads TGTGCCAGCAGCTTAGGTGGGACAGGGACCGCAGGGGGCTACACCTTC.